The rows below give T cell receptor beta chains drawn from one sample of a study of T cells after yellow fever vaccination. TCRdb analysed the 5' RACE reads with MiXCR anew, one entry per CDR3 protein. The table includes fewer than 100,000 distinct CDR3 sequences, 4.5% to 6% detected once. The specimen comprised CD8+ T cells sorted from PBMCs, sampled 10 days after the yellow fever booster vaccination. Receptors originate from a man between 18 and 29 years old who received the YFV17D yellow fever vaccine. The CDR3 runs from the conserved cysteine through the conserved F or W. D genes are given only for firm matches. The size entry is marked missing in some rows and otherwise reads once, few, many or a size class.

few TRBJ1-1 TRBV29-1 11 . CSVEMHGEAFF TGCAGCGTTGAAATGCACGGTGAAGCTTTCTTT
few TRBJ2-6 TRBV29-1 15 . CSVEDWGSGANVLTF TGCAGCGTTGAAGATTGGGGATCTGGGGCCAACGTCCTGACTTTC
. TRBJ2-3 TRBV9 17 TRBD2 CASSVAKERGETDTQYF TGTGCCAGCAGCGTAGCTAAAGAGCGGGGGGAGACAGATACGCAGTATTTT
. TRBJ1-2 TRBV7-9 14 . CASSLGTSWRGYTF TGTGCCAGCAGCTTAGGGACCTCTTGGCGGGGCTACACCTTC
many TRBJ2-3 TRBV11-2 12 . CASSKLGITQYF TGTGCCAGCAGCAAATTAGGAATTACGCAGTATTTT
. TRBJ2-1 TRBV6-6 13 . CASSYSGNNEQFF TGTGCCAGCAGTTATTCCGGAAACAATGAGCAGTTCTTC
. TRBJ2-3 TRBV19 12 . CASSIVADTQYF TGTGCCAGTAGTATAGTAGCAGATACGCAGTATTTT
few TRBJ2-4 TRBV2 16 TRBD2 CASSPTSGLAKNIQYF TGTGCCAGCAGTCCAACTAGCGGATTAGCCAAAAACATTCAGTACTTC
. TRBJ2-2 TRBV5-5 16 TRBD1 CASSLDRGQDTGELFF TGTGCCAGCAGCTTGGACAGGGGGCAGGACACCGGGGAGCTGTTTTTT
many TRBJ2-2 TRBV20-1 17 . CSARDTTDPRITGELFF TGCAGTGCTAGAGATACAACCGACCCGCGAATCACCGGGGAGCTGTTTTTT
. TRBJ2-1 TRBV20-1 13 . CSARSRPYDEQFF TGCAGTGCTAGATCGCGGCCCTACGATGAGCAGTTCTTC
few TRBJ2-4 TRBV6-2/TRBV6-3 17 TRBD2 CASRRGLAVQAENIQYF TGTGCCAGCAGACGAGGACTAGCGGTCCAGGCGGAAAACATTCAGTACTTC
. TRBJ2-2 TRBV19 15 . CASSIVLGSTGELFF TGTGCCAGTAGTATCGTTCTAGGTAGCACCGGGGAGCTGTTTTTT
. TRBJ2-7 TRBV20-1 16 TRBD2 CSARDPGLASPYEQYF TGCAGTGCTAGGGACCCTGGACTAGCGAGTCCCTACGAGCAGTACTTC
many TRBJ1-2 TRBV12-3/TRBV12-4 15 . CASKDTGWLDYGYTF TGTGCCAGCAAAGACACAGGGTGGTTGGACTATGGCTACACCTTC
. TRBJ1-1 TRBV4-2 16 . CASSQAAGIGDTEAFF TGTGCCAGCAGCCAAGCTGCGGGGATTGGGGACACTGAAGCTTTCTTT
few TRBJ2-3 TRBV9 16 TRBD1 CASSDPGQGSQDTQYF TGTGCCAGCAGCGACCCGGGACAGGGGTCACAAGATACGCAGTATTTT
. TRBJ1-2 TRBV5-1 14 TRBD1 CASSLGQGGDGYTF TGCGCCAGCAGCCTCGGACAGGGTGGCGATGGCTACACCTTC
few TRBJ2-5 TRBV4-1 16 . CASSQVGSLYQETQYF TGCGCCAGCAGCCAAGTTGGGTCCTTGTACCAAGAGACCCAGTACTTC
. TRBJ2-1 TRBV7-2 14 TRBD2 CASSPSGGENEQFF TGTGCCAGCAGCCCAAGCGGGGGGGAAAATGAGCAGTTCTTC
few TRBJ2-3 TRBV29-1 16 . CSVDGVIPLFTDTQYF TGCAGCGTCGACGGAGTAATTCCCCTTTTCACAGATACGCAGTATTTT
few TRBJ2-1 TRBV7-2 16 TRBD1 CASRPPGTGMYNEQFF TGTGCCAGCAGACCTCCCGGGACAGGGATGTACAATGAGCAGTTCTTC
many TRBJ2-3 TRBV4-3 16 . CASSQALQGEEDTQYF TGCGCCAGCAGCCAAGCGCTACAGGGTGAAGAAGATACGCAGTATTTT
many TRBJ2-1 TRBV12-3/TRBV12-4 12 . CASSPDVDEQFF TGTGCCAGCAGCCCCGACGTGGATGAGCAGTTCTTC
many TRBJ2-1 TRBV11-2 13 . CASFGGPHNEQFF TGTGCCAGCTTCGGGGGGCCCCACAATGAGCAGTTCTTC
. TRBJ1-2 TRBV6-2/TRBV6-3 13 . CASSYIPNYGYTF TGTGCCAGCAGTTACATACCGAACTATGGCTACACCTTC
. TRBJ2-7 TRBV24-1 12 TRBD1 CATPDRAHEQYF TGTGCCACCCCGGACAGGGCCCACGAGCAGTACTTC
few TRBJ2-1 TRBV9 15 TRBD2 CASSHLAGVNNEQFF TGTGCCAGCAGCCACCTAGCGGGGGTTAACAATGAGCAGTTCTTC
. TRBJ1-2 TRBV7-6 16 TRBD1 CASSSSDRGDLYGYTF TGTGCCAGCAGCTCATCGGACAGGGGGGACCTCTATGGCTACACCTTC
. TRBJ2-1 TRBV4-3 15 TRBD2 CASSGGRARFNEQFF TGCGCCAGCAGCGGTGGGAGGGCGCGGTTTAATGAGCAGTTCTTC
. TRBJ2-3 TRBV11-2 16 . CASSYRAGFRTDTQYF TGTGCCAGCAGCTACCGGGCCGGATTCCGCACAGATACGCAGTATTTT
. TRBJ2-7 TRBV4-1 17 . CASSTRWDPYQTYEQYF TGCGCCAGCAGCACCCGCTGGGACCCTTACCAGACCTACGAGCAGTACTTC